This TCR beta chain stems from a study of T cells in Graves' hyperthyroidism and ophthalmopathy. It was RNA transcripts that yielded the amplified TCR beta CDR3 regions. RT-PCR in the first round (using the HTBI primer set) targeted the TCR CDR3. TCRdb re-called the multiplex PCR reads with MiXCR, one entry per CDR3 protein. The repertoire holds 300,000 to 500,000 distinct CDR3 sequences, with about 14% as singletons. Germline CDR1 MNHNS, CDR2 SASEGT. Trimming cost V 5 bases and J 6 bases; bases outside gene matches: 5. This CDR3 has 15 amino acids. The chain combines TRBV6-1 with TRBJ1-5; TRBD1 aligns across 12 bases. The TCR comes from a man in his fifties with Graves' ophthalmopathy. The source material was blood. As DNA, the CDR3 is TGTGCCAGCAGTCCCGGGACAGGGGGCGGTCAGCCCCAGCATTTT. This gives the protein CASSPGTGGGQPQHF.